Shown below are 21 T cell receptor beta chains from a single sample sequenced in a study of tumor-infiltrating lymphocytes in primary liver carcinoma. Germline DNA was also extracted, with blood RNA taken from unsorted whole blood. TCR beta cDNA came from approximately 540 ng total RNA, primed with a constant-region primer. A slightly modified ARM-PCR protocol with three nested multiplex PCR rounds produced these TCR beta libraries. TRBV1-TRBV30 forward primers and a C-beta reverse primer were used in the first two PCR rounds, which each ran for approximately 10 cycles. TCRdb processed the multiplex PCR reads anew with MiXCR; each CDR3 protein has one entry. The table lists 310,000 or so distinct CDR3 sequences, about two thirds of them singletons. Material for sequencing was peripheral blood. These receptors originate from a man aged 35-49 years with primary liver carcinoma and hepatitis B virus infection.

The chain uses TRBV12-3 or TRBV12-4 and TRBJ1-1; no reliable D call. Trimming cost V 3 bases and J 4 bases, with 9 bases left between them. There are 13 residues in the CDR3. DNA of the CDR3: TGTGCCAGCAGTTTTACGACGCCCACTGAAGCTTTCTTT. Its translation is CASSFTTPTEAFF.

The chain employs TRBV6-5 and TRBJ2-7, with a weak D call TRBD1 (6 bases). The CDR3 length is 15 residues. CDR1 MNHEY and CDR2 SVGAGI come from the germline V gene. The CDR3 is CVNSYVGGAEDEQYF. The CDR3 bases are TGTGTCAACAGTTACGTTGGGGGCGCCGAGGACGAGCAGTACTTC.

As concerns this clonotype: Given a much more abundant clone one base away, this may be a read error. The chain joins TRBV6-2 or TRBV6-3 to TRBJ1-6; D call uncertain. Trimming took off 7 bases at V and 6 bases at J, with 7 bases between the two ends. The germline V gene encodes CDR1 MNHEY and CDR2 SVGEGT. The CDR3 is 12 amino acids. CDR3 region: CASTLINSPLHF. CDR3 sequence (DNA): TGTGCCAGCACCTTAATTAATTCACCCCTCCACTTT.

A word on this clonotype: The CDR3 does not close with the conserved phenylalanine or tryptophan, likely indicating a read error. The chain combines TRBV4-2 with TRBJ2-3; TRBD2 matches 8 bases. This CDR3 comprises 17 residues. The ends lost 0 bases at V and 1 base at J; junction bases unmatched: 6. The germline gives CDR1 LGHNA, CDR2 YNFKEQ. DNA of the CDR3: TGTGCCAGCAGCCAAGAAAATAGCGGGATGGGCACAGATACGCAGTATTTG. It encodes CASSQENSGMGTDTQYL.

Turning to this clonotype: It may be a read error: a sequence one base away is much more abundant. The rearrangement joins TRBV6-5 to TRBJ2-5; 9 nucleotides match TRBD2. Looked up from germline, CDR1 is MNHEY and CDR2 is SVGAGI. The CDR3 runs 16 residues. CDR3 amino acids: CTSSYSSLAGRETQYF. For the CDR3, the DNA is TGTACCAGCAGTTACTCGAGTCTAGCGGGACGAGAGACCCAGTACTTC.

Comments on this clonotype: Given a much more abundant clone one base away, this may be a read error. This chain links TRBV14 with TRBJ1-1; no clear D gene. This CDR3 is built from 13 residues. Germline CDR1 is SGHDN and CDR2 is FVKESK. Here the CDR3 DNA reads TGTGCCGGCAGCCAACAGTTGAACACTGAAGCTTTCTTT. Its translation is CAGSQQLNTEAFF.

The genes are TRBV6-6 and TRBJ1-5, with 9 bases aligning to TRBD1. Germline V gives CDR1 MNHNY, CDR2 SVGAGI (reference sequence). The CDR3 loop spans 15 amino acids. Trimming at V came to 3 bases and at J to 5 bases, leaving 5 bases not matched to a gene. CDR3 protein: CASSYQTGGDQPQHF. The DNA for the CDR3 is TGTGCCAGCAGTTATCAGACAGGGGGGGATCAGCCCCAGCATTTT.

This clonotype was seen at least ten times. The genes are TRBV14 and TRBJ2-1; TRBD2 matches 9 bases. With 1 base clipped from V and 9 bases from J, the junction kept 13 bases outside the gene matches. Germline V gene lookup returns CDR1 SGHDN and CDR2 FVKESK. The CDR3 has 17 residues. CDR3 sequence (DNA): TGTGCCAGCAGCCAAGGAAAATCAGCGGGAGGCCGACCTGAGCAGTTCTTC. It translates to CASSQGKSAGGRPEQFF.

The V gene is TRBV5-1, the J gene TRBJ2-2; the match to TRBD1 covers 8 bases. The CDR3 totals 16 residues. Germline CDR1 and CDR2: SGHRS and YFSETQ. Trimming cost V 2 bases and J 1 base; bases outside gene matches: 4. This chain's CDR3 is CASSFAGTGNTGELFF. For the CDR3, the DNA is TGCGCCAGCAGCTTCGCCGGGACAGGGAACACCGGGGAGCTGTTTTTT.

For this clonotype: Its ends do not fully match the called genes, so a read error is possible. The chain carries TRBV19 and TRBJ2-3; D call uncertain. The CDR3 contains 14 residues. The germline V gene has CDR1 LNHDA and CDR2 SQIVND (reference sequence). The CDR3 reads CASRPGVSTDMQYF. The CDR3 bases are TGTGCCAGTCGCCCGGGCGTGAGCACAGATATGCAGTATTTT.

This chain uses TRBV6-5 with TRBJ1-2; D remains ambiguous. The V gene's germline CDR1 is MNHEY and CDR2 SVGAGI. The length of the CDR3 is 14 residues. V dropped 8 bases and J dropped 5 bases, with 18 bases sitting between them. CDR3 region: CASRGQESGYGYTF. CDR3 in DNA: TGTGCCAGCCGAGGCCAGGAATCCGGGTATGGCTACACCTTC.

The gene calls are TRBV6-5 and TRBJ2-1; 8 bases fit TRBD2. In germline, CDR1 is MNHEY, CDR2 SVGAGI. The CDR3 totals 18 residues. The CDR3 bases are TGTGATAGCAGTCCCCGCAGCAGAGTTGCGGGAGGCAACAATGAGCAGTTCTTC. Amino acid sequence: CDSSPRSRVAGGNNEQFF.

Regarding this clonotype: Because the CDR3 is missing its conserved closing phenylalanine or tryptophan, this is likely a read error. The chain recombines TRBV11-2 with TRBJ2-5; D is unresolved. This CDR3 is built from 13 residues. The V gene's germline CDR1 is SGHAT and CDR2 FQNNGV. The CDR3 reads CDSSFNTQGTQYI. CDR3 DNA: TGTGACAGCAGCTTTAATACCCAAGGGACCCAGTACATC.

This clonotype was counted only a few times. The chain uses TRBV5-6 and TRBJ2-2; 8 positions match TRBD2. CDR1 is SGHDT, CDR2 YYEEEE, per germline. The CDR3 covers 14 residues. The junction had 6 bases not matched to a gene; V was cut back by 4 bases and J by 7 bases. The CDR3 DNA sequence: TGTGCCAGCAGCACGGGACTAGATAGCGGGGAGCTGTTTTTT. Its translation: CASSTGLDSGELFF. Supplemented by reference TRBV5-6 and TRBJ2-2, the full variable domain reads DAGVTQSPTHLIKTRGQQVTLRCSPKSGHDTVSWYQQALGQGPQFIFQYYEEEERQRGNFPDRFSGHQFPNYSSELNVNALLLGDSALYLCASSTGLDSGELFFGEGSRLTVL.

With regard to this clonotype: A read error may be the cause here, since a much bigger clone is one base away. CDR3 bases: TGTACCAGCTTGGGCAGGAGCTCCTACAATGAGCAGTTCTTC. Translation: CTSLGRSSYNEQFF. The V call is TRBV5-5, the J call TRBJ2-1; D is unclear. The V gene's germline CDR1 is SGHKS and CDR2 YYEKEE (reference sequence). The CDR3 is 14 residues long. Together with reference TRBV5-5 and TRBJ2-1, the CDR3 gives the full variable domain: DAGVTQSPTHLIKTRGQQVTLRCSPISGHKSVSWYQQVLGQGPQFIFQYYEKEERGRGNFPDRFSARQFPNYSSELNVNALLLGDSALYLCTSLGRSSYNEQFFGPGTRLTVL.

The sample holds many counts of this clonotype. This chain joins TRBV6-2 or TRBV6-3 and TRBJ2-5; D might be TRBD1 (6 bases). Trimming removed 2 bases at V and 2 bases at J, with 9 bases between. The CDR3 contains 14 residues. Germline V gene lookup returns CDR1 MNHEY and CDR2 SVGEGT. CDR3 nucleotide sequence: TGTGCCAGCAGTTACGCAGGGGTTCAAGAGACCCAGTACTTC. It is translated as CASSYAGVQETQYF.

For this clonotype: Compared with germline, one end of the junction differs, possibly owing to a read error. Here the CDR3 reads CPSSFGGAGSTDTQYF. The CDR3 nucleotides are TGTCCCAGCAGTTTCGGCGGGGCGGGCAGCACAGATACGCAGTATTTT. The rearrangement links TRBV28 to TRBJ2-3, with D maybe TRBD2 (6 bases). Germline values: CDR1 MDHEN, CDR2 SYDVKM. The CDR3 extends over 16 amino acids.

This rearrangement joins TRBV18 to TRBJ1-1; D remains ambiguous. The germline V gene encodes CDR1 KGHSH and CDR2 LQKENI. V gave up 3 bases and J gave up 1 base, with 9 bases separating them. CDR3 length equals 14 residues. The DNA of the CDR3 is TGTGCCAGCTCACCCCGGGAGAAGAACACTGAAGCTTTCTTT. This codes for CASSPREKNTEAFF.

The rearrangement joins TRBV5-8 to TRBJ2-4, with D uncertain. The length of the CDR3 is 15 residues. Germline CDR1 reads SGHTS; CDR2 reads YDEGEE. V was clipped by 1 base and J by 0 bases, with 8 bases between them. The CDR3 protein is CASSLFTLAKNIQYF. In DNA, the CDR3 is TGTGCCAGCAGCTTGTTCACGCTAGCCAAAAACATTCAGTACTTC. Based on the CDR3 plus reference TRBV5-8 and TRBJ2-4, the full variable domain is EAGVTQSPTHLIKTRGQQATLRCSPISGHTSVYWYQQALGLGLQFLLWYDEGEERNRGNFPPRFSGRQFPNYSSELNVNALELEDSALYLCASSLFTLAKNIQYFGAGTRLSVL.

This clonotype was counted at least ten times. This chain joins TRBV6-6 and TRBJ1-1; no reliable D call. Germline CDR1 is MNHNY and CDR2 is SVGAGI (reference sequence). The CDR3 has 13 amino acids. Trimming took 3 bases from V and 1 from J, leaving 6 bases between them. The CDR3 DNA reads TGTGCCAGCAGTTATCTGGAGAACACTGAAGCTTTCTTT. As protein: CASSYLENTEAFF.

To note about this clonotype: One base away lies a much larger clone, so this may be a sequencing read error. Since no conserved phenylalanine or tryptophan closes the CDR3, a read error is the likely cause. V gene TRBV29-1 combines with J gene TRBJ1-2, with TRBD1 matching 7 bases. This CDR3 is 13 amino acids long. Germline CDR1 is SQVTM and CDR2 is ANQGSEA. V was clipped by 3 bases and J by 3 bases; unmatched bases: 4. This CDR3 reads CSVDQGDYYGYTL. The CDR3, as DNA: TGCAGCGTTGATCAGGGGGATTACTATGGCTACACCCTC.